The 14 T cell receptor beta chains below all came from one sample that was sequenced in a study of low-dose radiotherapy and immunotherapy resistance in tumors. Regarding time point: before trial treatment. Primers targeting TRAV and TRBV primed first-strand cDNA, covering alpha and beta chains. Over approximately 20 PCR cycles, TCRs were amplified from a constant-region primer and V-primer adapter. TCRdb reprocessed the reads with MiXCR, giving one entry per CDR3 protein. The sample has 59,000 or so distinct CDR3 sequences; about 30% are singletons. The sequences come from PBMCs, collected before treatment. All receptors come from a male donor with rectosigmoid adenocarcinoma.

The J gene is TRBJ2-1, the V gene TRBV6-2 or TRBV6-3; D may be TRBD1 or TRBD2 (5 bases each). The V end lost 0 bases, the J end lost 2 bases, and 8 bases lay between the germline ends. This CDR3 region has 15 residues. Germline CDR1 is MNHEY and CDR2 is SVGEGT. This CDR3 reads CASSYSRGAYNEQFF. The CDR3 region has the DNA TGTGCCAGCAGTTACTCGAGAGGGGCCTACAATGAGCAGTTCTTC.

CDR3 protein: CASRALAGAAAYNEQFF. CDR3 nucleotides: TGTGCCAGCCGGGCACTAGCGGGAGCCGCTGCCTACAATGAGCAGTTCTTC. The gene calls are TRBV6-2 or TRBV6-3 and TRBJ2-1; 11 bases line up with TRBD2. The V segment lost 8 bases and the J segment 2 bases; nucleotides outside the gene matches: 11. Germline values: CDR1 MNHEY, CDR2 SVGEGT. The CDR3 is 17 residues long.

CDR3 sequence reads: CSVAGGFPNEQYF. CDR3 bases: TGCAGCGTTGCTGGGGGATTCCCCAACGAGCAGTACTTC. V usage is TRBV29-1 and J usage is TRBJ2-7; D is tentatively TRBD1 or TRBD2 (5 bases each). Looked up from germline, CDR1 is SQVTM and CDR2 is ANQGSEA. Trimming removed 4 bases at V and 5 bases at J, with 15 bases between. This CDR3 comprises 13 residues.

The genes are TRBV12-3 or TRBV12-4 and TRBJ1-5; D call uncertain. This CDR3 contains 13 residues. V lost 3 bases and J lost 3, with 6 bases in between. The CDR3 reads CASSFISNQPQHF. As DNA, the CDR3 is TGTGCCAGCAGTTTCATTTCCAATCAGCCCCAGCATTTT.

This clonotype was counted at least ten times. The rearrangement links TRBV12-3 or TRBV12-4 to TRBJ1-1; a possible D gene is TRBD1 (6 bases). V lost 5 bases and J lost 0, with 16 bases in between. The length of the CDR3 is 16 residues. The CDR3 bases are TGTGCCAGCAGTCCGCAGGGGAGGGGGATGAACACTGAAGCTTTCTTT. Translating it yields CASSPQGRGMNTEAFF.

In this sample, this clonotype turned up many times. The J gene is TRBJ2-7, the V gene TRBV4-3; D possibly uses TRBD1 or TRBD2 (5 bases each). Germline CDR1 is LGHNA and CDR2 is YSLEER. The CDR3 has 17 residues. Trimming pared 0 bases from V and 5 bases from J, leaving 20 bases between. In nucleotides, the CDR3 is TGCGCCAGCAGCCAAGATCGTCAAGGGACGTTTTTCCACGAGCAGTACTTC. As protein: CASSQDRQGTFFHEQYF.

This clonotype has ten or more counts. The chain links TRBV29-1 to TRBJ1-1; the D is unclear. CDR1 and CDR2 from the germline V gene are SQVTM and ANQGSEA. V was pared by 5 bases and J by 0 bases, with 13 bases between. This CDR3 has 14 amino acids. CDR3 sequence: CSVISRHLNTEAFF. CDR3 sequence (DNA): TGCAGCGTTATAAGTAGGCATCTGAACACTGAAGCTTTCTTT.

This clonotype was counted many times. The V gene is TRBV2, the J gene TRBJ2-7, with 9 bases identical to TRBD1. This CDR3 contains 17 residues. Unmatched junction bases numbered 14, after V lost 6 bases and J lost 2 bases. Germline-derived CDR1 and CDR2 are SNHLY and FYNNEI. CDR3 nucleotide sequence: TGTGCCAGCAGCCCAAGCGGTGGACAGGGGACCACCTACGAGCAGTACTTC. This translates into CASSPSGGQGTTYEQYF.

This clonotype was counted ten times or more. The junction departs from the called germline gene at one end, perhaps through a read error. The CDR3 region has the DNA TGCAGCGCTGAAGGAACCGCCCGGGGGGCTGAGCAGTTCTTC. Translating gives CSAEGTARGAEQFF. The J gene is TRBJ2-1, the V gene TRBV29-1; a possible D gene is TRBD2 (7 bases). The V gene's germline CDR1 is SQVTM and CDR2 ANQGSEA. The CDR3 contains 14 residues.

This clonotype was seen repeatedly, ten times or more. V is TRBV28 and J is TRBJ2-7, with no clear D. Germline V CDR1 and CDR2: MDHEN, SYDVKM. The V and J ends lost 7 bases and 4 bases respectively, with 14 bases between them. This CDR3 region has 13 residues. The CDR3 loop reads CASTATVRYEQYF. The DNA of the CDR3 is TGTGCCAGCACTGCGACGGTTCGGTACGAGCAGTACTTC.

This clonotype was detected ten times or more. V is TRBV6-6 and J is TRBJ2-3; the D gene is possibly TRBD2 (7 bases). CDR1 is MNHNY and CDR2 is SVGAGI in the germline V gene (reference sequence). The CDR3 totals 13 residues. Trimming pared 11 bases from V and 1 base from J, leaving 13 bases between. CDR3 coding DNA: TGTGCCGGAGGGGGGGGAGGCACAGATACGCAGTATTTT. This codes for CAGGGGGTDTQYF.

The sample holds many counts of this clonotype. CDR3 sequence: CASSYSDEGPRTDTQYF. The CDR3 DNA is TGTGCCAGCAGTTACTCGGACGAGGGACCCCGCACAGATACGCAGTATTTT. The chain uses TRBV6-2 or TRBV6-3 and TRBJ2-3, with D possibly being TRBD1 or TRBD2 (5 bases each). CDR1 is MNHEY, CDR2 SVGEGT, per germline. The CDR3 has 17 residues. Trimming stripped 0 bases from V and 1 base from J, with 14 bases between.

In its sample, this clonotype was seen many times. This sequence joins TRBV4-3 and TRBJ2-7, with 7 bases aligning to TRBD1. Germline CDR1 LGHNA, CDR2 YSLEER. J gave up 2 bases and V 4 bases, and 5 bases lay outside the gene matches. This CDR3 spans 14 amino acids. CDR3 amino acids: CASSRLTGTYEQYF. CDR3 bases: TGCGCCAGCAGCCGCCTGACAGGGACCTACGAGCAGTACTTC.

At least ten counts were recorded for this clonotype. The chain has TRBV7-2 and TRBJ2-3; 13 bases agree with TRBD2. The junction had 5 bases not matched to a gene; V was cut back by 5 bases and J by 6 bases. CDR3 length: 15 amino acids. Germline CDR1 is SGHTA and CDR2 is FQGNSA. CDR3 loop: CASSLTSGGGDTQYF. In nucleotides, the CDR3 is TGTGCCAGCAGCCTCACTAGCGGGGGGGGCGATACGCAGTATTTT.